Each of the 27 T cell receptor beta chains below was sequenced from the same sample in a study of spatial heterogeneity in lung cancer. The study, taken as a whole, reports: Mutation counts in tumors were tracked by counts of expanded intratumoral alpha and beta TCRs.

Noted time point: sample taken at primary tumor resection. TCRdb processed the 5' RACE reads anew with MiXCR; each CDR3 protein has one entry. Here the sample spans 15,000 to 20,000 distinct CDR3 sequences, 6.2% being singletons. These receptors lack a known antigen. This specimen consisted of lung tumor tissue, obtained at surgery. The receptors were gathered from a male donor with early-stage non-small cell lung cancer.

This clonotype appeared many times. The gene calls are TRBV3-1 and TRBJ2-7; 8 nucleotides align to TRBD1. Germline V lookup: CDR1 LGHDT, CDR2 YNNKEL (reference sequence). The CDR3 is made up of 15 amino acids. J lost 3 bases, V lost 4 bases, and 8 bases had no gene match. CDR3: CASSPRGLEGYEQYF. The CDR3 DNA reads TGTGCCAGCAGCCCCAGGGGGCTGGAGGGCTACGAGCAGTACTTC.

This clonotype has a count of ten or more. This chain connects TRBV5-6 to TRBJ1-4, with 9 positions matching TRBD1. Germline loops: CDR1 SGHDT, CDR2 YYEEEE. This CDR3 is built from 16 residues. V lost 3 bases to trimming and J lost 0 bases; unmatched junction nucleotides: 3. The CDR3 DNA reads as TGTGCCAGCAGCTGGGGGACAGGGACAACTAATGAAAAACTGTTTTTT. Translating it yields CASSWGTGTTNEKLFF.

This clonotype was seen repeatedly, ten times or more. The V call is TRBV20-1, the J call TRBJ2-1, with 9 positions matching TRBD2. After removal of 2 bases from V and 8 bases from J, the junction contained 10 bases not matched to a gene. The CDR3 covers 15 residues. Germline CDR1 reads DFQATT; CDR2 reads SNEGSKA (reference sequence). DNA of the CDR3: TGCAGTGCTAGAAAGCAGCGGGGGGCTGGCTATGAGCAGTTCTTC. As protein: CSARKQRGAGYEQFF.

This clonotype showed up many times. The rearrangement uses TRBV18 and TRBJ2-5, with D possibly being TRBD2 (5 bases). The CDR3 sequence is 12 residues long. Germline V gene lookup returns CDR1 KGHSH and CDR2 LQKENI. V shed 2 bases and J shed 5 bases, with 6 bases lying between them. The CDR3 nucleotides read TGTGCCAGCTCACCAGGGGAGGAGACCCAGTACTTC. Translating gives CASSPGEETQYF.

At least ten counts were recorded for this clonotype. The gene calls are TRBV7-6 and TRBJ2-2; a weak D match, TRBD2 (5 bases). The length of the CDR3 is 18 residues. V was cut by 1 base and J by 4 bases, with 19 bases left in between. Germline V CDR1 and CDR2: SGHVS, FNYEAQ. CDR3 nucleotides: TGTGCCAGCAGCTTAGACGCATTATCGGGGTTTGGCACCGGGGAGCTGTTTTTT. This sequence encodes CASSLDALSGFGTGELFF.

The sample holds many counts of this clonotype. The genes are TRBV7-2 and TRBJ2-5; weak D call: TRBD2 (5 bases). Germline V gene lookup returns CDR1 SGHTA and CDR2 FQGNSA. The CDR3 runs 15 residues. The germline V and J ends were trimmed by 5 bases and 5 bases, with 18 bases remaining between them. The CDR3 loop reads CASSPTGIKSETQYF. The CDR3 region has the DNA TGTGCCAGCAGCCCAACCGGGATCAAATCGGAGACCCAGTACTTC.

Many counts were recorded for this clonotype. CDR3 sequence (DNA): TGTGCCATCAGTGAGCCAGGGTTCACAGATACGCAGTATTTT. Translation gives CAISEPGFTDTQYF. The chain recombines TRBV10-3 with TRBJ2-3; possibly TRBD1 for D (5 bases). This CDR3 is 14 amino acids long. Per germline, CDR1 ENHRY and CDR2 SYGVKD. V lost 2 bases, J lost 2 bases, and 8 bases lay in between.

This clonotype was counted many times. This chain uses TRBV20-1 with TRBJ2-4, with 9 bases that match TRBD2. The V gene's germline CDR1 is DFQATT and CDR2 SNEGSKA (reference sequence). The trim removed 6 bases at V and 13 bases at J, leaving 10 bases unmatched. The CDR3 contains 12 residues. CDR3 sequence reads: CSAGGIAGEQYF. CDR3 DNA sequence: TGCAGTGCGGGGGGGATAGCGGGAGAACAGTACTTC.

This clonotype was counted many times. The chain is built from TRBV29-1 and TRBJ2-2; D might be TRBD1 (5 bases). Per the germline V gene, CDR1 is SQVTM and CDR2 is ANQGSEA. The V and J ends lost 3 bases and 6 bases respectively, with 14 bases between them. This CDR3 has 14 amino acids. CDR3 DNA: TGCAGCGTTGACGGCCAGGGCGTCTCCGGGGAGCTGTTTTTT. Its translation: CSVDGQGVSGELFF.

This clonotype has a count of ten or more. This rearrangement joins TRBV27 to TRBJ2-1, with 7 nucleotides matching TRBD2. The germline V gene encodes CDR1 MNHEY and CDR2 SMNVEV (reference sequence). The CDR3 length is 16 residues. The V gene end was trimmed by 2 bases and the J gene end by 7 bases; junction bases not matched to a gene: 11. CDR3 DNA: TGTGCCAGCAGTTTACTGGGGCGGGAGAGGGAAAATGAGCAGTTCTTC. Protein: CASSLLGRERENEQFF.

This clonotype was observed many times. The J gene is TRBJ2-7, the V gene TRBV19; 7 nucleotides agree with TRBD1. The CDR3 runs to 13 residues. Germline-derived CDR1 and CDR2 are LNHDA and SQIVND (reference sequence). Losses at the gene ends were 3 bases for V and 5 bases for J; bases not matched to a gene: 4. CDR3 region: CASSMNRGNEQYF. In DNA form, the CDR3 reads TGTGCCAGTAGTATGAACAGGGGAAACGAGCAGTACTTC.

This clonotype was seen at least ten times. V is TRBV4-1 and J is TRBJ2-5; D is unresolved. The CDR3 consists of 17 residues. CDR1 is MGHRA, CDR2 YSYEKL, per germline. The V end was cut by 0 bases, the J end by 0 bases, with 14 bases between. Here the CDR3 reads CASSQDLLSTYQETQYF. The CDR3 region has the DNA TGCGCCAGCAGCCAAGATCTCCTATCAACGTACCAAGAGACCCAGTACTTC.

This clonotype has a count of ten or more. This chain links TRBV4-1 with TRBJ1-4; the D gene is possibly TRBD1 (5 bases). CDR1 and CDR2 from the germline V gene are MGHRA and YSYEKL. V was cut by 5 bases and J by 8 bases, with 15 bases left in between. The CDR3 totals 14 residues. CDR3 protein: CASSTDARGEKLFF. Here the CDR3 DNA reads TGCGCCAGCAGCACTGATGCAAGGGGCGAAAAACTGTTTTTT.

This clonotype counts as medium-sized. This chain links TRBV12-3 or TRBV12-4 with TRBJ2-3, with 10 positions matching TRBD2. After removal of 3 bases from V and 2 bases from J, the junction contained 2 bases not matched to a gene. The CDR3 is 15 amino acids. The CDR3 DNA is TGTGCCAGCAGTTTTAGCGGGGGGCCCACAGATACGCAGTATTTT. Protein sequence: CASSFSGGPTDTQYF.

Many counts were recorded for this clonotype. V usage is TRBV24-1 and J usage is TRBJ2-1, with D possibly TRBD2 on 6 matching bases. V was shortened by 5 bases and J by 7 bases, with 17 bases between the two germline ends. CDR3 length: 15 amino acids. Germline V gene lookup returns CDR1 KGHDR and CDR2 SFDVKD. The CDR3 sequence is CATSAGELGRNEQFF. CDR3 nucleotides: TGTGCCACCAGTGCGGGGGAGCTCGGTCGGAATGAGCAGTTCTTC.

The chain is built from TRBV12-3 or TRBV12-4 and TRBJ1-2; D may be TRBD1 (6 bases). V shed 3 bases and J shed 1 base, with 18 bases lying between them. This CDR3 spans 17 amino acids. This chain's CDR3 is CASSFGPQQGGNYGYTF. DNA for the CDR3: TGTGCCAGCAGTTTTGGTCCCCAACAGGGTGGTAACTATGGCTACACCTTC.

This clonotype appeared many times. V and J are TRBV5-1 and TRBJ2-5, with 12 nucleotides matching TRBD1. CDR3 size: 16 residues. V lost 3 bases and J lost 5; bases outside the gene matches: 8. Per germline, CDR1 SGHRS and CDR2 YFSETQ. The CDR3 coding sequence is TGCGCCAGCAGCTCCGGGACAGGGGGCCTTTCCGAGACCCAGTACTTC. Its translation is CASSSGTGGLSETQYF. Variable domain in full (rest from reference TRBV5-1 and TRBJ2-5): KAGVTQTPRYLIKTRGQQVTLSCSPISGHRSVSWYQQTPGQGLQFLFEYFSETQRNKGNFPGRFSGRQFSNSRSEMNVSTLELGDSALYLCASSSGTGGLSETQYFGPGTRLLVL.

This clonotype appeared many times. J is TRBJ1-5 and V is TRBV7-9; D is unclear. The CDR3 extends over 13 amino acids. Looked up from germline, CDR1 is SEHNR and CDR2 is FQNEAQ (reference sequence). Between the trimmed V and J ends, which lost 4 bases and 4 bases, there was a span of 8 bases. The CDR3 nucleotides read TGTGCCAGCAGCTATACAGCAAATCAGCCCCAGCATTTT. The encoded protein is CASSYTANQPQHF.

This clonotype showed up many times. The chain carries TRBV28 and TRBJ2-7; D may be TRBD2 (5 bases). There are 15 residues in the CDR3. Germline V lookup: CDR1 MDHEN, CDR2 SYDVKM. V dropped 4 bases and J dropped 4 bases, with 17 bases sitting between them. CDR3 coding DNA: TGTGCCAGCAGTTCCTCCAAGCGGATGCGTTACGAGCAGTACTTC. Its protein is CASSSSKRMRYEQYF.

The chain has TRBV29-1 and TRBJ2-1, with D perhaps given as TRBD1 or TRBD2 (5 bases each). This CDR3 spans 15 amino acids. V gave up 4 bases and J gave up 0 bases, with 13 bases separating them. The germline V gene has CDR1 SQVTM and CDR2 ANQGSEA. This chain's CDR3 is CSVALSGGSYNEQFF. The CDR3 nucleotides read TGCAGCGTTGCCCTCAGTGGGGGCTCCTACAATGAGCAGTTCTTC.

This clonotype has at least ten counts. This chain connects TRBV6-5 to TRBJ2-1, with TRBD1 as a possible D gene (5 bases). Germline V gene data show CDR1 as MNHEY and CDR2 as SVGAGI. The CDR3 runs to 14 residues. Trimming left V 6 bases short and J 6 bases short, with 15 bases between. DNA for the CDR3: TGTGCCAGCAGACAATTAAGGGGCGCCAATGAGCAGTTCTTC. Translated: CASRQLRGANEQFF.

Turning to this clonotype: A read error may account for a junction end that differs from germline. Here the CDR3 DNA reads TGTGCCACCAGTGGATCCCAATCCAGCTCTGGGGCCTACAATGAGCAGTTCTTC. It codes for CATSGSQSSSGAYNEQFF. V gene TRBV28 combines with J gene TRBJ2-1; D not resolved. The CDR3 extends over 18 amino acids. From germline, CDR1 is MDHEN and CDR2 SYDVKM.

The chain carries TRBV12-3 or TRBV12-4 and TRBJ2-1; D gene unclear. With 4 bases removed from V and 7 bases from J, the gap between germline ends came to 11 bases. The CDR3 runs 13 residues. The CDR3 bases are TGTGCCAGCAGTTCTGCCCTAGGGAATGAGCAGTTCTTC. This sequence encodes CASSSALGNEQFF.

This clonotype was observed many times. The CDR3 nucleotides read TGTGCCAGCAGTTGGTTAGCGGGGGGCATCTACAATGAGCAGTTCTTC. This translates into CASSWLAGGIYNEQFF. V is TRBV12-3 or TRBV12-4 and J is TRBJ2-1; 10 bases map to TRBD2. The CDR3 loop spans 16 amino acids. V shed 4 bases, J shed 3 bases, and the junction held 6 bases outside the gene matches.

The V gene is TRBV18, the J gene TRBJ2-3; D ambiguous. Germline loops: CDR1 KGHSH, CDR2 LQKENI. V was shortened by 3 bases and J by 2 bases, with 0 bases between the two germline ends. There are 11 residues in the CDR3. CDR3 region: CASSPTDTQYF. The CDR3 DNA follows: TGTGCCAGCTCACCCACAGATACGCAGTATTTT.

At least ten counts were recorded for this clonotype. The rearrangement joins TRBV28 to TRBJ1-5, with a tentative D call TRBD1 (5 bases). CDR1 is MDHEN and CDR2 is SYDVKM in the germline V gene. The length of the CDR3 is 16 residues. Trimming took 8 bases from V and 4 from J, leaving 21 bases between them. The CDR3 nucleotides are TGTGCCAGCCGACCGGGGGTCCCCTTCGGAAATCAGCCCCAGCATTTT. Amino acid sequence: CASRPGVPFGNQPQHF.

The chain joins TRBV7-6 to TRBJ2-1; a weak D match, TRBD2 (6 bases). The ends were cut back, 2 bases at V and 7 bases at J, with 12 bases in the middle. CDR3 size: 14 residues. From germline, CDR1 is SGHVS and CDR2 FNYEAQ. CDR3 DNA: TGTGCCAGCAGCTTAAATCCAGCGGGTAATGAGCAGTTCTTC. Residues: CASSLNPAGNEQFF.